The text below deals with one TCR beta chain. The CDR3 is 17 amino acids. Trimming at V came to 0 bases and at J to 2 bases, leaving 7 bases not matched to a gene. Germline-derived CDR1 and CDR2 are ENHRY and SYGVKD. The data derive from a study of blood T cell repertoires in COVID-19. Study summary: COVID-19 samples from acute and convalescent phases originated in the United States, Italy and Spain. PBMCs, B-cell-depleted T cells, or T cells were the source of the cDNA or gDNA that made up the material.

Libraries were prepared by immunoSEQ multiplex PCR; TCRdb keeps only in-frame clonotypes and omits some of them. The table has about 130,000 clones, approximately 90% seen once; the top ten hold about 4.5%. This sequence joins TRBV10-3 and TRBJ1-2, with 9 bases fitting TRBD1. The sample comprised peripheral blood. This receptor was taken from a man in his sixties with COVID-19, enrolled during active disease. The CDR3 sequence: CAISESIPGQGNYGYTF. CDR3 nucleotide sequence: TGTGCCATCAGTGAGTCGATACCGGGACAGGGCAACTATGGCTACACCTTC.